The source of this TCR beta chain is a study of CD8+CD57+ T cells in acquired aplastic anemia. It was genomic DNA that served as the template for profiling TCR beta VDJ and CDR3. TCRdb reprocessed the reads with MiXCR, giving one entry per CDR3 protein. The sample lists about 400,000 distinct CDR3 sequences; 55% to 75% were seen once. V gave up 4 bases and J gave up 1 base, with 9 bases separating them. CDR3 length equals 14 residues. Germline V lookup: CDR1 KGHDR, CDR2 SFDVKD. The TCR comes from a human donor in good health, serving as a control. This rearrangement joins TRBV24-1 to TRBJ1-1; D call uncertain. The sample was sorted CD4+, CD8+, or CD8+CD57+ T cells (not recorded which) from PBMCs. The CDR3, as DNA: TGTGCCACCAGTGAAGTACGGGGGAACACTGAAGCTTTCTTT. Translation: CATSEVRGNTEAFF.